Sequencing of this TCR beta chain was carried out in a study of cytomegalovirus exposure and HLA in healthy donors (dated by TCRdb to the late 2010s). With regard to the full study: In an earlier analysis of 587 of the donors, 276 Gb of sequence data and 117 million unique TCR beta sequences from about 180 million T cells were reported. Both class I and class II loci were covered by HLA typing, at four-digit resolution. Every discovery cohort repertoire had been produced on one sequencing platform. The aim of the study was to test whether cataloging public T cell receptors could identify signatures of past pathogen exposure. Of the 350 to 400 genotyped donors, roughly 85% fell in the genetic ancestry cluster associated with self-reported Caucasian donors. To decide whether each TCR beta V gene segment behaved as functional or pseudogenic, an earlier analysis of some 600 of the donors relied on high-throughput TCR beta sequencing. A later analysis re-examined previously published TCR beta repertoires from around 670 donors and added high-resolution HLA genotyping to investigate patterns of TCR occurrence. The study combined high-throughput TCR immunosequencing, statistical association of individual TCRs with disease status, and machine learning to predict cytomegalovirus infection status. In the later analysis, no new phenotypic data were used to find candidate immune exposures; instead, reliance was placed on TCR beta sequences and their occurrence across donors. Using immunosequencing, the study profiled T cell repertoires from 640 or so subjects and related those repertoires to cytomegalovirus serostatus. A later genetic analysis used genome-wide SNP genotypes for about 60% of the roughly 700 donors, treating that subset as a discovery cohort. Four to six DR-DQ haplotypes were handled as single units for association and clustering because linkage in the cohort was strong. Typing coverage varied by locus: roughly 629-640 donors for A, B, C, DRB1 and DQB1; approximately 500 for DQA1; over 600 for DPA1; some 470 for DPB1. Across around 400 genotyped donors of the cohort, an average of approximately 220,000 unique TCR beta nucleotide sequences per donor were sequenced, and roughly a sixth of those sequences were non-productive. Besides the first cohort of roughly 700 subjects, a separate validation cohort made up of 120 different subjects was used. Donor age, sex, ethnicity and CMV serostatus were collected together with the repertoire data. About 310 gigabases of sequencing data and approximately 85 million unique TCR sequences were included in an early release covering under 650 HLA-typed donors. Paper-wide results and their limitations: Because HLA typing was missing for some donors at each locus, association tests included only the typed subset. Because counts were too low, approximately 15 rarely observed V segments, including chromosome 9 orphons, were excluded from the earlier analysis of around 640 of the donors. Across donors, most TCR sequences were observed very rarely, whereas some public TCRs were present in many individuals. At a false discovery rate of 0.05, a later analysis linked 16,951 TCR beta sequences to specific HLA alleles. Because the 87-base-pair reads could not distinguish some IMGT-functional V segments, including TRBV6-2 and TRBV6-3, those segments were excluded. Immune exposure information for the cohort was limited to CMV serostatus. A group of highly shared sequence variants was considered likely to be a technical artifact of the sequencing pipeline. A further reported finding was that TCR beta sequences accurately predicted the HLA-A and HLA-B alleles for most subjects in the first cohort. Assigning TCR associations to individual alleles was difficult when HLA alleles, especially DR and DQ, strongly co-occurred. A later analysis reported that several top co-occurrence clusters appeared linked to parvovirus B19, influenza, CMV and Epstein-Barr virus. Linkage disequilibrium might explain the correlated functional status among segregating V segments, but an unknown experimental factor could not be excluded. The presence/absence analyses assumed that sequencing depth was roughly uniform across donors, and that assumption may not be true. In vitro tests confirmed that a few of the cytomegalovirus-associated TCR beta chains recognize cytomegalovirus antigens. It was suggested by the authors that the approach could potentially be generalized to other disease states and immunological phenotypes. In an earlier analysis of 500 to 650 of the donors, most TCR beta V segments appeared in productive rearrangements about 90% or about 30% of the time, broadly matching IMGT annotations. In a later analysis, HLA-associated TCR beta chains showed more clonal expansion and lower generation probabilities than non-associated chains that were equally common. The cohort was sequenced for TCR beta chains only, and without alpha or paired-chain data the features that could be detected were limited. The classifier was reported to diagnose cytomegalovirus status with high specificity and sensitivity in both the original and validation cohorts. A later analysis found that most CMV-associated TCR beta chains appeared HLA-restricted, with HLA associations seemingly driven largely by CMV exposure. The study listed 164 TCR beta chains as associated with cytomegalovirus. In a later genetic analysis, a missense DCLRE1C variant was associated with V-gene and J-gene trimming of TCR beta chains, and the association was replicated in an independent cohort. Compared with the 666-donor mean, donors in an Asian-associated ancestry cluster had fewer N-insertions in productive TCRs, according to a later genetic analysis. According to a later analysis, TCR association rates differed among HLA loci, with DRB1 alleles showing the most associated TCRs and HLA-C alleles showing the fewest.

Library method: the immunoSEQ multiplex PCR assay. For the multiplex PCR, a mixture combining 60 forward primers for TCR Vbeta segments and 13 reverse primers for TCR Jbeta segments was used. The CDR3 region of rearranged TCR beta genes was amplified from genomic DNA with a multiplex PCR assay. On the Illumina HiSeq System, the amplified TCR beta libraries were sequenced as 87-base-pair reads. The source study handled its data this way. In a later analysis, tens of millions of unique TCR beta chains were counted across the approximately 640 repertoires, and roughly 11 million of these chains were shared by at least two donors. Raw reads were error-corrected and collapsed into unique sequences with a nearest-neighbor algorithm that merged closely related sequences to remove PCR and sequencing errors. V, D and J gene segments were assigned by aligning CDR3 sequences to IMGT reference sequences. For a sequence to be retained, at least a six-nucleotide match to both a V gene segment and a J gene segment was required. Rearrangements were classified as productive when the CDR3 lacked stop codons and remained in frame with V and J, and all other rearrangements were classified as non-productive. CDR3 was defined according to IMGT convention as the region running from the second conserved V-encoded cysteine to the conserved J-encoded phenylalanine. The earlier analysis of about 530 of the donors excluded any sequence lacking an unambiguous match to a single V gene segment. In an earlier analysis of approximately 590 of the donors, V segments were called functional above 56.7% productive rearrangements and were called segregating when the between-donor standard deviation exceeded 5%. A statistical classification framework was built to diagnose cytomegalovirus status from the catalog of TCR beta chain sequences. V and J gene assignment, in a later analysis, came from comparing TCR nucleotide sequences with IMGT/GENE-DB human TR gene sequences. A later analysis assigned CDR3 sequences and most-parsimonious VDJ recombination scenarios with the TCRdist pipeline. In a later analysis, each TCR beta chain was defined by its CDR3 amino acid sequence together with its V-gene family, and reads without a unique V-gene family were excluded. To address suspected cross-contamination and a sequencing artifact, a later analysis removed under 600 highly shared, low-generation-probability nucleotide sequences. For each public chain, a later analysis derived a clonal expansion index from normalized ranks of inferred template counts within each repertoire. In a later analysis, generation probabilities were computed with a VDJ recombination model fitted to out-of-frame rearrangements, and the resulting probabilities were checked against IGoR. A later analysis scored TCR-TCR, TCR-HLA and TCR-CMV co-occurrence with hypergeometric tests, applying a repertoire-size bias correction to TCR pairs. A later analysis estimated false discovery rates by permuting HLA or CMV assignments 20 times. In a later analysis, co-occurring TCRs were grouped using DBSCAN, with TCRdist sequence similarity added in when clustering inside HLA-allele-positive subsets. For co-occurrence clustering, repertoires with fewer than 30,000 or more than 120,000 public chains were excluded, along with 4 to 6 repertoires with anomalous nucleotide sharing. The table was pulled from immuneACCESS by TCRdb, which kept in-frame rearrangements only. Such tables lose some clones; where checked, under half of the loss comes from unresolved V genes, and the rest has no known cause. From that table come the V and J calls and clone size; the DNA was used to work out D and trimming. This sample gives roughly 180,000 clones in total; about 83% of them show up just once. The top ten clones comprise about 5.6% of the sample.

The cohort comprised some 730 healthy bone marrow donors. All cohort members were sampled while nominally healthy, although unrecorded immune exposures were likely present. The donor tested CMV seropositive and was one of the 289 seropositive cohort members. Each donor provided a peripheral blood sample, and peripheral blood mononuclear cells were used for TCR beta sequencing. The Qiagen DNeasy Blood Extraction Kit was used to extract genomic DNA from the blood cell samples. Germline trimming: 9 bases from V, 0 bases from J; junction bases outside gene matches: 4. From the germline V gene, CDR1 is SNHLY and CDR2 is FYNNEI. CDR3 length: 13 amino acids, cysteine to phenylalanine. The kept DNA is CDR3 alone, 39 bases in frame from the first base. As for this clone: Its antigen specificity is not known. No qualities accompany the bases; no much larger clone lies one base away.

The TCR sequence derives from a young woman in good health and CMV-seropositive. The sequencing sample was made of PBMCs. The chain employs TRBV2 and TRBJ2-7; 8 junctional bases match TRBD1. The DNA reads TGTGCCAGTACCGGGACAGGCTCCTACGAGCAGTACTTC. This is translated as CASTGTGSYEQYF.